These T cell receptor beta chains were read from a single sample in a study of cytomegalovirus exposure and HLA in healthy donors. Data came from immunoSEQ multiplex PCR; TCRdb stores just in-frame clones and leaves some out. The sample records about 220,000 clones, approximately 83% being singletons. Sequenced sample: PBMCs. These receptors were taken from a woman aged 25 to 39 in good health and CMV-seropositive. CDR3s include the opening cysteine and the closing phenylalanine or tryptophan. The D gene is left open where the match is weak. Not every row has a clone size; where given, it reads once, few, many or a size class.

>TRBJ2-1|TRBV5-1|once|-
TGCGCCAGCAGCTGGGGGACGGATTACAATGAGCAGTTCTTC
CASSWGTDYNEQFF
>TRBJ1-2|TRBV28|few|-
TGTGCCAGCAAAGCCGCGGCGGCTCTATACGGCTACACCTTC
CASKAAAALYGYTF
>TRBJ2-7|TRBV6-5|-|TRBD2
TGTGCCAGCAGTCCCGGACTAGCGGACGTCTACGAGCAGTACTTC
CASSPGLADVYEQYF
>TRBJ2-7|TRBV9|-|TRBD2
TGTGCCAGCAGCGTTTCCGGGACTAGCGTCGGCGAGCAGTACTTC
CASSVSGTSVGEQYF
>TRBJ2-7|TRBV27|once|-
TGTGCCAGCAGTCCTACAGGGTCCCACGAGCAGTACTTC
CASSPTGSHEQYF
>TRBJ1-1|TRBV6-6|-|TRBD1
TGTGCCAGCAGTTACCCTCGACAGGGGGCCACTGAAGCTTTCTTT
CASSYPRQGATEAFF
>TRBJ2-1|TRBV7-2|-|-
TGTGCCAGCAGCTTAACCATCTCCTACAATGAGCAGTTCTTC
CASSLTISYNEQFF
>TRBJ1-5|TRBV6-5|-|-
TGTGCCAGCAGCGATTCGTGGCCCCAGCATTTT
CASSDSWPQHF
>TRBJ2-1|TRBV7-6|-|TRBD2
TGTGCCAGCAGCCTCGGGACTAGCGCGAAAGAGGAGCAGTTCTTC
CASSLGTSAKEEQFF
>TRBJ1-5|TRBV27|-|-
TGTGCCAGCAGTTTAAAATCCGGGGAGAGCAATCAGCCCCAGCATTTT
CASSLKSGESNQPQHF
>TRBJ2-3|TRBV7-2|-|-
TGTGCCAGCAGCTCCCCCGGACTAACAGATACGCAGTATTTT
CASSSPGLTDTQYF
>TRBJ1-3|TRBV11-3|-|-
TGTGCCAGCAGCTTATCCCCAGGGACGGGAGGAAACACCATATATTTT
CASSLSPGTGGNTIYF
>TRBJ2-2|TRBV9|-|-
TGTGCCAGCAGCGTAGGGGGCAACGGTGGTGGGGAGCTGTTTTTT
CASSVGGNGGGELFF
>TRBJ1-5|TRBV4-1|-|-
TGCGCCAGCAGCCAAGGCCTTGGGCCCCAGCATTTT
CASSQGLGPQHF
>TRBJ2-2|TRBV27|-|-
TGTGCCAGCAGTTTATCGAACCGGGACAAAAACACCGGGGAGCTGTTTTTT
CASSLSNRDKNTGELFF
>TRBJ2-5|TRBV7-2|-|-
TGTGCCAGCAGCTTCGGAGAGACCCAGTACTTC
CASSFGETQYF
>TRBJ2-7|TRBV5-1|-|TRBD2
TGCGCCAGCAGCTGGACTAGCGGGAGCGAGCAGTACTTC
CASSWTSGSEQYF
>TRBJ1-2|TRBV7-2|once|-
TGTGCCAGCAGCTTAGCAGGGGGGACCGGGGGCTATGGCTACACCTTC
CASSLAGGTGGYGYTF
>TRBJ2-7|TRBV30|-|TRBD2
TGTGCCTGGAGCGAGGCGGGAGGGCCTCTCTACGAGCAGTACTTC
CAWSEAGGPLYEQYF
>TRBJ1-2|TRBV29-1|-|TRBD1
TGCAGCAAGGACAGGGAAGGGGTTAGCTATGGCTACACCTTC
CSKDREGVSYGYTF
>TRBJ1-2|TRBV6-9|-|TRBD1
TGTGCCACGGAGACAGATCAGGGGGAGTCCTATGGCTACACCTTC
CATETDQGESYGYTF
>TRBJ2-7|TRBV27|-|TRBD2
TGTGCCAGCAGCAAGCGGGAGGGCTACGAGCAGTACTTC
CASSKREGYEQYF
>TRBJ1-1|TRBV25-1|-|-
TGTGCCAGCAGTGAATTTGAGGGAAGAAGGGGTATTACTGAAGCTTTCTTT
CASSEFEGRRGITEAFF
>TRBJ2-7|TRBV7-2|-|-
TGTGCCAGCAGTTCTCCTAACTACGAGCAGTACTTC
CASSSPNYEQYF
>TRBJ2-3|TRBV11-3|-|-
TGTGCCAGCAGCTTCCAAACAGATACGCAGTATTTT
CASSFQTDTQYF
>TRBJ2-1|TRBV7-9|-|TRBD2
TGTGCCAGCAGCTTAGGGGCGACTAGCGGGATTAATGAGCAGTTCTTC
CASSLGATSGINEQFF
>TRBJ1-3|TRBV27|-|-
TGTGCCAGCAGTTTAATGGGGGATGACACCATATATTTT
CASSLMGDDTIYF
>TRBJ2-1|TRBV30|-|-
TGTGCCTGCAATGAGCAGTTCTTC
CACNEQFF
>TRBJ1-2|TRBV10-3|-|TRBD1
TGTGCCATCGGAGTCGACAGGGTCTTGGGCTACACCTTC
CAIGVDRVLGYTF
>TRBJ2-3|TRBV4-1|-|-
TGCGCCAGCAGCCGAAATCAGGATACGCAGTATTTT
CASSRNQDTQYF
>TRBJ1-4|TRBV27|-|TRBD1
TGTGCCAGCAGTCCGGGGGCAGGGGGTAATGAAAAACTGTTTTTT
CASSPGAGGNEKLFF
>TRBJ1-5|TRBV7-8|-|-
TGTGCCAGCAGCTTCGGGTGGGGAAATCAGCCCCAGCATTTT
CASSFGWGNQPQHF
>TRBJ2-2|TRBV11-2|-|-
TGTGCCAGCCGCAGGGTGACCACCGGGGAGCTGTTTTTT
CASRRVTTGELFF
>TRBJ1-2|TRBV28|-|TRBD1
TGTGCCAGCAGTTCGGACAGGGAAAATGGCTACACCTTC
CASSSDRENGYTF
>TRBJ2-7|TRBV29-1|-|-
TGCAGCGTTGCAGGAGGGGCAATTTCCTACGAGCAGTACTTC
CSVAGGAISYEQYF
>TRBJ2-7|TRBV6-5|-|TRBD2
TGTGCCAGCAGCTTAACTAGCGGGAGTATCTACGAGCAGTACTTC
CASSLTSGSIYEQYF
>TRBJ1-1|TRBV27|-|-
TGTGCCAGCAGTTTAGTCCCCGAGAGGGAGAACACTGAAGCTTTCTTT
CASSLVPERENTEAFF
>TRBJ2-2|TRBV29-1|-|-
TGCAGCGTTGTAGAGAACACCGGGGAGCTGTTTTTT
CSVVENTGELFF
>TRBJ2-7|TRBV5-1|-|-
TGCGCCAGCAGCTCGGTACAAGGGAACGAGCAGTACTTC
CASSSVQGNEQYF
>TRBJ2-2|TRBV5-5|-|TRBD1
TGTGCCAGCAGGGCTGACAGGGGGCTCGGGGAGCTGTTTTTT
CASRADRGLGELFF
>TRBJ2-1|TRBV20-1|-|-
TGCAGCGCTCTAGGGAATGAGCAGTTCTTC
CSALGNEQFF
>TRBJ2-3|TRBV6-5|-|-
TGTGCCAGCAGGGGACAAAAGATCTCTACAGATACGCAGTATTTT
CASRGQKISTDTQYF
>TRBJ2-6|TRBV9|-|-
TGTGCCAGCAGCGGGGACACACGGTACTCTGGGGCCAACGTCCTGACTTTC
CASSGDTRYSGANVLTF
>TRBJ1-5|TRBV18|-|-
TGTGCCAGCTCACCTGGAGGTGGTGGCAATCAGCCCCAGCATTTT
CASSPGGGGNQPQHF
>TRBJ2-1|TRBV2|few|-
TGTGCCAGCAGGGGACCATACAATGAGCAGTTCTTC
CASRGPYNEQFF
>TRBJ2-6|TRBV27|-|-
TGTGCCAGCAGTTTTACTGGGGCCAACGTCCTGACTTTC
CASSFTGANVLTF
>TRBJ2-1|TRBV5-1|-|TRBD2
TGCGCCAGCAGCCCGCTAGCGGGAAATGAGCAGTTCTTC
CASSPLAGNEQFF
>TRBJ2-5|TRBV7-2|-|-
TGTGCCAGCAGCTTCACACGGCAGGAGACCCAGTACTTC
CASSFTRQETQYF
>TRBJ2-7|TRBV7-9|-|-
TGTGCCAGCAGCTTAGGACCGGGAACGGACTACGAGCAGTACTTC
CASSLGPGTDYEQYF
>TRBJ1-1|TRBV15|-|-
TGTGCCACCAGCAGAGATGAATGGAACACTGAAGCTTTCTTT
CATSRDEWNTEAFF
>TRBJ2-3|TRBV2|-|-
TGTGCCATCAAGGCCCGGAGGGCCGCAGGCACAGATACGCAGTATTTT
CAIKARRAAGTDTQYF
>TRBJ2-5|TRBV4-1|-|TRBD2
TGCGCCAGCAGCGCTCGACTAGCGGGAGAGAAAGAGACCCAGTACTTC
CASSARLAGEKETQYF
>TRBJ2-2|TRBV5-4|-|-
TGTGCCAGCAGCTTGATCAGTAATAACGGGGAGCTGTTTTTT
CASSLISNNGELFF
>TRBJ1-3|TRBV4-3|-|TRBD1
TGCGCCAGCAGCCAGGACAGGGCTGGAAACACCATATATTTT
CASSQDRAGNTIYF